Below, 31 T cell receptor beta chains from the same sample are listed, as sequenced in a study of cytomegalovirus exposure and HLA in healthy donors. With 60 Vbeta and 13 Jbeta primers, the PCR was carried out. Only in-frame clones appear in the TCRdb table, and some are missing; sequencing was by immunoSEQ multiplex PCR. Of more than 85,000 clones in the sample, 75% to 90% were seen once. The sample taken for sequencing was PBMCs. The origin of the receptors is a man younger than 40 in good health and CMV-seropositive.

The rearrangement joins TRBV5-1 to TRBJ2-1, with 10 bases matching TRBD2. CDR1 SGHRS and CDR2 YFSETQ come from the germline V gene. The CDR3 extends over 17 amino acids. After removal of 0 bases from V and 3 bases from J, the junction contained 6 bases not matched to a gene. This CDR3 reads CASSLELAGAFYNEQFF. CDR3 DNA: TGCGCCAGCAGCTTGGAGCTAGCGGGGGCCTTCTACAATGAGCAGTTCTTC.

This clone was recorded only once. The chain uses TRBV7-6 and TRBJ2-5, with TRBD2 matching 10 bases. This CDR3 comprises 17 residues. The ends lost 5 bases at V and 4 bases at J; junction bases unmatched: 13. Germline assignment: CDR1 SGHVS and CDR2 FNYEAQ. The CDR3 nucleotides are TGTGCCAGCAGCCCATTATCAGCGGGGGGGCCCCCAGAGACCCAGTACTTC. Its protein is CASSPLSAGGPPETQYF.

The chain carries TRBV5-5 and TRBJ2-5, with TRBD2 matching over 11 bases. Germline V gives CDR1 SGHKS, CDR2 YYEKEE (reference sequence). The V gene end was trimmed by 1 base and the J gene end by 0 bases; junction bases not matched to a gene: 2. This CDR3 comprises 16 residues. CDR3 nucleotides: TGTGCCAGCAGCTTGTTACTAGCGGGGGACCAAGAGACCCAGTACTTC. Translated, it gives CASSLLLAGDQETQYF.

The V and J genes are TRBV4-2 and TRBJ2-3; 7 positions match TRBD2. J gave up 7 bases and V 0 bases, and 7 bases lay outside the gene matches. The V gene's germline CDR1 is LGHNA and CDR2 YNFKEQ. The CDR3 is 15 residues long. Here the CDR3 DNA reads TGTGCCAGCAGCCAAGAAGAGAGCGGGAAGAATACGCAGTATTTT. Amino acids: CASSQEESGKNTQYF.

This chain links TRBV9 with TRBJ2-1, with 7 bases identical to TRBD2. CDR3 size: 14 residues. Germline values: CDR1 SGDLS, CDR2 YYNGEE. The V segment lost 4 bases and the J segment 8 bases; nucleotides outside the gene matches: 9. CDR3 bases: TGTGCCAGCAGCCTAATGGCGGGGGAACATGAGCAGTTCTTC. Translation: CASSLMAGEHEQFF.

The V call is TRBV12-5, the J call TRBJ2-7, with 11 bases lining up with TRBD1. Germline-derived CDR1 and CDR2 are LGHNT and FRNRAP. This CDR3 comprises 15 residues. V was clipped by 6 bases and J by 1 base; unmatched bases: 5. Written as DNA, the CDR3 is TGTGCTAGTGGACCTGGGACAGGGGGGTCCTACGAGCAGTACTTC. Protein product: CASGPGTGGSYEQYF.

V gene TRBV6-5 combines with J gene TRBJ2-7; TRBD1 matches 12 bases. J gave up 7 bases and V 4 bases, and 5 bases lay outside the gene matches. Germline CDR1 is MNHEY and CDR2 is SVGAGI. The length of the CDR3 is 14 residues. CDR3 residues: CASSWDRGLGEQYF. CDR3 nucleotides: TGTGCCAGCAGTTGGGACAGGGGGCTAGGTGAGCAGTACTTC.

The rearrangement joins TRBV7-2 to TRBJ2-5, with 7 bases fitting TRBD1. Per germline, CDR1 SGHTA and CDR2 FQGNSA. This CDR3 comprises 12 residues. V was pared by 5 bases and J by 12 bases, with 9 bases of the junction left unmatched. The CDR3 DNA follows: TGTGCCAGCAGCCCAGCGGACAGGCCCGAGTACTTC. Encoded protein: CASSPADRPEYF.

The gene calls are TRBV5-1 and TRBJ2-2; TRBD1 agrees at 7 bases. The CDR3 covers 15 residues. The V gene end was trimmed by 4 bases and the J gene end by 2 bases; junction bases not matched to a gene: 5. CDR1 and CDR2 from the germline V gene are SGHRS and YFSETQ. CDR3 coding DNA: TGCGCCAGCAGCCTCCGGGACAGCAACACCGGGGAGCTGTTTTTT. Amino acids: CASSLRDSNTGELFF.

The chain combines TRBV14 with TRBJ2-3, with a possible D match to TRBD1 (6 bases). With 0 bases removed from V and 3 bases from J, the gap between germline ends came to 16 bases. Looked up from germline, CDR1 is SGHDN and CDR2 is FVKESK. The CDR3 has 17 amino acids. In DNA, the CDR3 is TGTGCCAGCAGCCAAGATCGGCGGGCAAGGGGGACAGATACGCAGTATTTT. It codes for CASSQDRRARGTDTQYF.

The chain carries TRBV28 and TRBJ2-1; weak D call: TRBD2 (6 bases). The CDR3 totals 15 residues. V gave up 3 bases and J gave up 8 bases, with 17 bases separating them. Per germline, CDR1 MDHEN and CDR2 SYDVKM. The chain's CDR3 is CASSFGGAILDEQFF. The DNA of the CDR3 is TGTGCCAGCAGTTTCGGAGGGGCCATCCTCGATGAGCAGTTCTTC.

This chain uses TRBV10-3 with TRBJ1-3; D unresolved. Germline CDR1 and CDR2: ENHRY and SYGVKD. The CDR3 totals 13 residues. V lost 11 bases, J lost 3 bases, and 14 bases lay in between. This chain's CDR3 is CAYPIWSGNTIYF. CDR3 sequence (DNA): TGTGCCTATCCTATTTGGAGTGGAAACACCATATATTTT.

This chain connects TRBV7-3 to TRBJ2-1; D remains ambiguous. The CDR3 consists of 13 residues. Germline V CDR1 and CDR2: SGHTA, FQGTGA. With 5 bases removed from V and 0 bases from J, the gap between germline ends came to 5 bases. CDR3 protein: CASSPSSYNEQFF. CDR3 coding DNA: TGTGCCAGCAGCCCGAGCTCCTACAATGAGCAGTTCTTC.

This chain uses TRBV5-8 with TRBJ1-1, with TRBD1 identical over 8 bases. J was trimmed by 5 bases and V by 1 base; bases with no gene match: 4. CDR1 and CDR2 (germline): SGHTS, YDEGEE. CDR3 length: 14 residues. CDR3 nucleotides: TGTGCCAGCAGCTTGCCTACAGGGGGAACTGAAGCTTTCTTT. Residues: CASSLPTGGTEAFF. The variable domain in full, completed from reference TRBV5-8 and TRBJ1-1, reads EAGVTQSPTHLIKTRGQQATLRCSPISGHTSVYWYQQALGLGLQFLLWYDEGEERNRGNFPPRFSGRQFPNYSSELNVNALELEDSALYLCASSLPTGGTEAFFGQGTRLTVV.

This chain joins TRBV5-1 and TRBJ2-7; a weak D match, TRBD1 (6 bases). Deletions cut 0 bases from V and 2 bases from J, with 9 bases between. CDR1 is SGHRS and CDR2 is YFSETQ in the germline V gene. The CDR3 totals 14 residues. CDR3 region: CASSLEGGTYEQYF. The CDR3 region has the DNA TGCGCCAGCAGCTTGGAAGGGGGAACCTACGAGCAGTACTTC.

The CDR3: CASSYRGNNYGYTF. The DNA for the CDR3 is TGTGCCAGCAGCTACAGGGGGAACAACTATGGCTACACCTTC. This chain links TRBV9 with TRBJ1-2, with TRBD1 identical over 8 bases. CDR1 and CDR2 (germline): SGDLS, YYNGEE. V was clipped by 4 bases and J by 2 bases; unmatched bases: 4. CDR3 size: 14 residues. The full variable domain, completed using reference TRBV9 and TRBJ1-2, is DSGVTQTPKHLITATGQRVTLRCSPRSGDLSVYWYQQSLDQGLQFLIQYYNGEERAKGNILERFSAQQFPDLHSELNLSSLELGDSALYFCASSYRGNNYGYTFGSGTRLTVV.

V usage is TRBV6-5 and J usage is TRBJ1-4; 7 positions agree with TRBD1. The CDR3 is 14 residues long. V lost 3 bases to trimming and J lost 8 bases; unmatched junction nucleotides: 6. Germline CDR1 reads MNHEY; CDR2 reads SVGAGI. The CDR3: CASSYNRGNEKLFF. CDR3 bases: TGTGCCAGCAGTTATAACAGGGGCAACGAAAAACTGTTTTTT.

This sequence joins TRBV30 and TRBJ1-1; tentatively, D is TRBD1 (6 bases). CDR1 and CDR2 (germline): GTSNPN, SVGIG (reference sequence). Trimming shortened V by 4 bases and J by 2 bases, and 11 bases separated the two germline ends. This CDR3 spans 13 amino acids. The CDR3 nucleotides are TGTGCCTGGACCTGGACAGAAAACACTGAAGCTTTCTTT. Amino acids: CAWTWTENTEAFF. Together with reference TRBV30 and TRBJ1-1, the CDR3 gives the full variable domain: SQTIHQWPATLVQPVGSPLSLECTVEGTSNPNLYWYRQAAGRGLQLLFYSVGIGQISSEVPQNLSASRPQDRQFILSSKKLLLSDSGFYLCAWTWTENTEAFFGQGTRLTVV.

The chain is built from TRBV19 and TRBJ2-4; a weak D match, TRBD1 (5 bases). The CDR3 spans 13 residues. CDR1 and CDR2 from the germline V gene are LNHDA and SQIVND (reference sequence). V lost 1 base to trimming and J lost 6 bases, with 7 bases between them. The CDR3 nucleotides read TGTGCCAGTAGTATAGGGGGCGGAAACATTCAGTACTTC. Its translation is CASSIGGGNIQYF.

The chain is built from TRBV5-8 and TRBJ2-1, with TRBD1 identical over 7 bases. CDR3 length equals 15 residues. CDR1 SGHTS and CDR2 YDEGEE come from the germline V gene. With 6 bases clipped from V and 6 bases from J, the junction kept 12 bases outside the gene matches. The CDR3 DNA follows: TGTGCCAGCACCCTGACAGGGCCGATGATCAATGAGCAGTTCTTC. Translation: CASTLTGPMINEQFF.

The chain employs TRBV21-1 and TRBJ1-1; no DNA check was done on the table's D call, TRBD1. TRBV21-1 is a pseudogene locus. This CDR3 has 15 amino acids. CDR3 loop: CASSPRQGGTTEAFF. The CDR3 nucleotides read TGTGCCAGCAGCCCTCGACAGGGGGGGACCACTGAAGCTTTCTTT.

The chain has TRBV19 and TRBJ2-7; D possibly corresponds to TRBD2 (6 bases). Germline CDR1 reads LNHDA; CDR2 reads SQIVND (reference sequence). V lost 2 bases and J 0 bases, leaving 14 bases between the germline ends. This CDR3 comprises 16 residues. The CDR3 loop reads CASSINGGAPSYEQYF. The CDR3 DNA sequence: TGTGCCAGTAGTATAAACGGAGGGGCCCCCTCCTACGAGCAGTACTTC.

The V and J genes are TRBV19 and TRBJ1-4; D is possibly TRBD1 (5 bases). V gave up 9 bases and J gave up 8 bases, with 16 bases separating them. There are 13 residues in the CDR3. Germline values: CDR1 LNHDA, CDR2 SQIVND (reference sequence). This CDR3 reads CASRHGGGEKLFF. Here the CDR3 DNA reads TGTGCCAGCCGCCATGGGGGGGGAGAAAAACTGTTTTTT.

The V gene is TRBV28, the J gene TRBJ2-1, with D unresolved. The CDR3 is made up of 14 amino acids. The germline gives CDR1 MDHEN, CDR2 SYDVKM. The V end was cut by 6 bases, the J end by 1 base, with 10 bases between. CDR3 sequence reads: CASRLPYSYNEQFF. CDR3 DNA: TGTGCCAGCAGACTCCCCTATTCCTACAATGAGCAGTTCTTC.

The gene calls are TRBV5-1 and TRBJ2-1; 14 nucleotides agree with TRBD2. Germline V gene data show CDR1 as SGHRS and CDR2 as YFSETQ. The V and J ends lost 2 bases and 11 bases, in that order; junction bases with no gene match: 6. The CDR3 runs to 15 residues. Here the CDR3 reads CASSFTGLAGAQQFF. In DNA form, the CDR3 reads TGCGCCAGCAGCTTTACGGGACTAGCGGGGGCCCAGCAGTTCTTC.

The chain recombines TRBV12-5 with TRBJ2-3, with 7 bases identical to TRBD1. V was clipped by 1 base and J by 3 bases; unmatched bases: 4. The CDR3 length is 15 residues. Germline assignment: CDR1 LGHNT and CDR2 FRNRAP. The CDR3 DNA sequence: TGTGCTAGTGGTTTGGGACAGGGCGGGACAGATACGCAGTATTTT. This encodes CASGLGQGGTDTQYF.

This clone was picked up one time. The J gene is TRBJ2-2, the V gene TRBV6-5; D uncertain. The closer fit of TRBJ1-3 to the DNA end suggests the J call may be wrong. CDR1 and CDR2 (germline): MNHEY, SVGAGI. The CDR3 covers 13 residues. The CDR3 here is CASRSQAGNTIYF. CDR3 sequence (DNA): TGTGCCAGCAGGTCCCAGGCAGGAAACACCATATATTTT.

The chain links TRBV4-1 to TRBJ2-2, with TRBD2 matching over 8 bases. The germline V gene encodes CDR1 MGHRA and CDR2 YSYEKL. With 3 bases clipped from V and 3 bases from J, the junction kept 9 bases outside the gene matches. This CDR3 is 17 amino acids long. CDR3 DNA sequence: TGCGCCAGCAGCCAGTGGGGGGGACTAGAGGACACCGGGGAGCTGTTTTTT. Translating it yields CASSQWGGLEDTGELFF.

V is TRBV5-1 and J is TRBJ1-4; no definite D call. Germline V gene sequence: CDR1 SGHRS, CDR2 YFSETQ. Trimming stripped 1 base from V and 7 bases from J, with 11 bases between. The CDR3 is made up of 14 amino acids. The CDR3: CASSLSEGGEKLFF. The DNA of the CDR3 is TGCGCCAGCAGCTTGAGTGAGGGAGGTGAAAAACTGTTTTTT.

The rearrangement uses TRBV28 and TRBJ2-5; TRBD2 is a possible D gene (6 bases). CDR3 length equals 12 residues. Germline CDR1 and CDR2: MDHEN and SYDVKM. V lost 6 bases, J lost 3 bases, and 8 bases lay in between. CDR3 region: CASSPSEETQYF. CDR3 nucleotides: TGTGCCAGCAGCCCTAGCGAAGAGACCCAGTACTTC.

This clone was detected only once. V usage is TRBV7-2 and J usage is TRBJ1-4; 8 nucleotides line up with TRBD1. Germline CDR1 SGHTA, CDR2 FQGNSA. CDR3 length equals 15 residues. With 3 bases clipped from V and 3 bases from J, the junction kept 3 bases outside the gene matches. The CDR3 loop is CASSFQGAPNEKLFF. CDR3 in DNA: TGTGCCAGCAGCTTCCAGGGGGCTCCTAATGAAAAACTGTTTTTT.